Listed here are 28 T cell receptor beta chains from one sample, sequenced in a study of tumor and adjacent non-tumor tissue in lung cancer. A modified ARM-PCR protocol with three rounds of nested PCR amplified TCRbeta. TCRdb re-analysed the multiplex PCR reads in MiXCR, keeping a single row per CDR3 protein. Of 65,000 to 95,000 distinct CDR3 sequences listed, around 80% are singletons. No cell sorting was done before RNA was extracted from the tissue. The sample taken for sequencing was lung tumor tissue. Receptors originate from a woman between 50 and 59 years old with non-small cell lung cancer.

This clonotype is classed as medium-sized (0.01 to 0.1%). The chain joins TRBV28 to TRBJ2-7; 9 nucleotides agree with TRBD1. The junction had 6 bases not matched to a gene; V was cut back by 3 bases and J by 3 bases. CDR1 and CDR2 (germline): MDHEN, SYDVKM. This CDR3 spans 15 amino acids. The CDR3 spells CASSFLTGGFYEQYF. In DNA form, the CDR3 reads TGTGCCAGCAGTTTTTTGACAGGGGGATTCTACGAGCAGTACTTC.

CDR3 DNA sequence: TGCAGTGCTAGAAAAAGGATAGCGACATATTACAATGAGCAGTTCTTC. Residues: CSARKRIATYYNEQFF. V is TRBV20-1 and J is TRBJ2-1; possible D gene TRBD2, 5 bases. Germline V gene data show CDR1 as DFQATT and CDR2 as SNEGSKA (reference sequence). The CDR3 has 16 residues. The V and J ends lost 2 bases and 4 bases respectively, with 18 bases between them.

Concerning this clonotype itself: A read error may produce the germline difference seen at one junction end. The V and J genes are TRBV4-1 and TRBJ2-7; D unclear. In germline, CDR1 is MGHRA, CDR2 YSYEKL. The CDR3 length is 14 residues. CDR3 in DNA: TGCGCCAGCAGCCGAGCCTCTAGTTCCTACAAGCAGTACTTC. This codes for CASSRASSSYKQYF.

V gene TRBV7-9 combines with J gene TRBJ2-4; D is possibly TRBD1 (5 bases). CDR1 and CDR2 (germline): SEHNR, FQNEAQ (reference sequence). This CDR3 region has 14 residues. The CDR3 is CISSLSQGKNIQYF. CDR3 sequence (DNA): TGTATCAGCAGCTTAAGTCAGGGCAAAAACATTCAGTACTTC.

About this clonotype itself: Compared with germline, one end of the junction differs, possibly owing to a read error. The V and J genes are TRBV6-5 and TRBJ2-3; D uncertain. CDR3 length: 11 residues. CDR1 is MNHEY and CDR2 is SVGAGI in the germline V gene. The CDR3 nucleotides are TGTGTCAGCAGTATAGCAGATACGCAGTATTTT. Its translation is CVSSIADTQYF.

As concerns this clonotype: An end of the junction does not agree with germline; a read error may underlie this. This chain uses TRBV6-1 with TRBJ2-1, with no clear D. The germline CDR1 and CDR2 sequences are MNHNS and SASEGT. CDR3 length equals 16 residues. The CDR3 protein is CASKSLTWSFVDEQLF. The CDR3 coding sequence is TGTGCCAGCAAGAGCCTAACATGGTCCTTCGTGGATGAGCAGTTATTC.

About this clonotype itself: The junction does not match germline at one end; this may be a read error. The rearrangement joins TRBV20-1 to TRBJ1-2; possibly TRBD1 for D (5 bases). The CDR3 totals 13 residues. Germline loops: CDR1 DFQATT, CDR2 SNEGSKA (reference sequence). CDR3 amino acids: CSVRLGTEHGYTF. CDR3 DNA sequence: TGCAGTGTTAGGTTGGGGACCGAACATGGATACACCTTC.

Notes on this clonotype: This likely comes from a read error, as the CDR3 has no conserved phenylalanine or tryptophan at its end. No DNA is shown, since the ends of the CDR3 on it are uncertain; the CDR3 is the one TCRdb lists. V gene TRBV29-1 combines with J gene TRBJ2-1; TRBD2, the table's D call, was not compared with the DNA. The CDR3 length is 12 residues, termini included. Germline assignment: CDR1 SQVTM and CDR2 ANQGSEA. The CDR3 sequence is CSVRISGTKQFS.

Points on this clonotype: The CDR3 carries no conserved terminal phenylalanine or tryptophan, so it likely arises from a read error. The V call is TRBV4-2, the J call TRBJ1-2; no clear D. CDR1 is LGHNA and CDR2 is YNFKEQ in the germline V gene. CDR3 size: 13 residues. The CDR3 DNA reads as TGTGCCAGCAGTCAAGATTCGGGCTATGGCTACACCATC. Translation: CASSQDSGYGYTI.

CDR3 residues: CSARYPVAEAFF. The DNA of the CDR3 is TGCAGTGCTAGATACCCGGTAGCTGAAGCTTTCTTT. The chain combines TRBV20-1 with TRBJ1-1; D remains unclear. CDR1 is DFQATT and CDR2 is SNEGSKA in the germline V gene (reference sequence). This CDR3 is built from 12 residues. Trimming cost V 2 bases and J 6 bases, with 10 bases left between them.

On this clonotype: At one end, the junction sequence differs from germline, possibly due to a read error. The chain carries TRBV4-1 and TRBJ2-2; D not resolved. The CDR3 loop spans 15 amino acids. Per germline, CDR1 MGHRA and CDR2 YSYEKL. The CDR3 protein is CANSQDASYTGELFF. CDR3 nucleotides: TGCGCCAACAGCCAAGATGCGTCATACACCGGGGAGCTGTTTTTT.

A remark on this clonotype: The CDR3 does not end in the conserved phenylalanine or tryptophan, so this is likely a read error. This sequence joins TRBV4-1 and TRBJ2-5, with 7 bases matching TRBD2. Germline V gives CDR1 MGHRA, CDR2 YSYEKL. The CDR3 length is 16 residues. The J segment lost 0 bases and the V segment lost 8 bases, leaving 12 bases of the junction unmatched. The CDR3 reads CASCPGGGRDQETQYL. CDR3 nucleotide sequence: TGCGCCAGCTGCCCAGGCGGCGGGAGAGACCAAGAGACCCAGTACCTC.

As to this clonotype: A junction end diverges from the germline sequence, so it may reflect a read error. This sequence joins TRBV6-4 and TRBJ2-3; 13 bases match TRBD2. The CDR3 has 16 amino acids. Germline loops: CDR1 MRHNA, CDR2 SNTAGT. The chain's CDR3 is CVSSESLAGGPDTQYF. Here the CDR3 DNA reads TGTGTCAGCAGTGAATCACTAGCGGGAGGGCCCGATACGCAGTATTTT.

Comments on this clonotype: An end of the junction differs from the germline gene, which may be a read error. The chain joins TRBV28 to TRBJ2-2; TRBD1 matches at 7 bases. CDR1 and CDR2 (germline): MDHEN, SYDVKM. This CDR3 region has 16 residues. The CDR3 nucleotides are TGTGTCAGCAGTTTTTGGAGACAGGGGAACACCGGGGAGCTGTTTTTT. Residues: CVSSFWRQGNTGELFF. Full variable domain (outside the CDR3, taken from reference TRBV28 and TRBJ2-2): DVKVTQSSRYLVKRTGEKVFLECVQDMDHENMFWYRQDPGLGLRLIYFSYDVKMKEKGDIPEGYSVSREKKERFSLILESASTNQTSMYLCVSSFWRQGNTGELFFGEGSRLTVL.

This clonotype was seen more than once but under ten times. One end of the junction does not line up with germline, which may come from a read error. The chain uses TRBV11-2 and TRBJ2-5; TRBD1 agrees at 7 bases. This CDR3 is built from 12 residues. Germline V gene lookup returns CDR1 SGHAT and CDR2 FQNNGV. The CDR3 DNA sequence: TGTGCCAGCAGTCTTACAGGGGAGATCCAGTATTTC. This sequence encodes CASSLTGEIQYF.

This clonotype was seen once. Relative to the germline gene, one junction end is altered; a read error may explain this. The rearrangement uses TRBV6-2 or TRBV6-3 and TRBJ1-2; D is undetermined. There are 13 residues in the CDR3. Germline loops: CDR1 MNHEY, CDR2 SVGEGT. CDR3 amino acids: CVSSATASYGYTF. CDR3 coding DNA: TGTGTCAGCAGCGCAACAGCTTCCTATGGCTACACCTTC.

About this clonotype itself: At one end, the junction sequence differs from germline, possibly due to a read error. This sequence joins TRBV11-2 and TRBJ2-7; no reliable D call. Germline V lookup: CDR1 SGHAT, CDR2 FQNNGV. CDR3 length: 15 amino acids. In nucleotides, the CDR3 is TGTACCAGGTGCTTATCTCCGAGTCCCTCCTATGAGCAGTACTTC. Amino acids: CTRCLSPSPSYEQYF.

This clonotype was counted ten times or more. The V gene is TRBV24-1, the J gene TRBJ2-3; TRBD1 is a possible D gene (5 bases). Trimming took 5 bases from V and 3 from J, leaving 8 bases between them. CDR3 length equals 13 residues. Germline V gene data show CDR1 as KGHDR and CDR2 as SFDVKD. CDR3 amino acids: CATSGQGTDTQYF. The CDR3 bases are TGTGCCACCAGTGGGCAGGGTACAGATACGCAGTATTTT.

This clonotype was picked up many times. The J gene is TRBJ1-1, the V gene TRBV7-2, with no clear D. V was trimmed by 4 bases and J by 3 bases, leaving 6 bases between them. This CDR3 comprises 12 residues. From germline, CDR1 is SGHTA and CDR2 FQGNSA. The DNA of the CDR3 is TGTGCCAGCAGCTCCGTATACACTGAAGCTTTCTTT. It codes for CASSSVYTEAFF.

About this clonotype: One base away lies a much larger clone, so this may be a sequencing read error. The chain combines TRBV11-2 with TRBJ2-7; D is perhaps TRBD1 (5 bases). There are 13 residues in the CDR3. Germline values: CDR1 SGHAT, CDR2 FQNNGV. The CDR3 loop reads CVGSTDRDYEQYF. CDR3 DNA sequence: TGTGTCGGCAGCACCGACAGAGACTACGAGCAGTACTTC. Full variable domain (remainder filled in from reference TRBV11-2 and TRBJ2-7): EAGVAQSPRYKIIEKRQSVAFWCNPISGHATLYWYQQILGQGPKLLIQFQNNGVVDDSQLPKDRFSAERLKGVDSTLKIQPAKLEDSAVYLCVGSTDRDYEQYFGPGTRLTVT.

Comment on this clonotype: Germline is not matched at one junction end, which may reflect a read error. J is TRBJ1-1 and V is TRBV10-2; tentative D call: TRBD1 (5 bases). Per germline, CDR1 WSHSY and CDR2 SAAADI. This CDR3 comprises 12 residues. The CDR3 spells CSSRDPNTEAFF. CDR3 bases: TGTTCCAGCAGGGACCCGAACACTGAGGCTTTCTTT.

The chain recombines TRBV3-1 with TRBJ1-2; 7 bases are shared with TRBD1. Losses at the gene ends were 4 bases for V and 6 bases for J; bases not matched to a gene: 8. The CDR3 loop spans 14 amino acids. Germline CDR1 LGHDT, CDR2 YNNKEL (reference sequence). CDR3 residues: CASSRGTAGDGYTF. CDR3 DNA: TGTGCCAGCAGCCGCGGGACAGCGGGAGATGGCTACACCTTC. Together with reference TRBV3-1 and TRBJ1-2, the CDR3 gives the full variable domain: DTAVSQTPKYLVTQMGNDKSIKCEQNLGHDTMYWYKQDSKKFLKIMFSYNNKELIINETVPNRFSPKSPDKAHLNLHINSLELGDSAVYFCASSRGTAGDGYTFGSGTRLTVV.

Note on this clonotype: An end of the junction does not agree with germline; a read error may underlie this. This rearrangement joins TRBV20-1 to TRBJ2-7; a weak D match, TRBD1 (5 bases). This CDR3 is built from 14 residues. Germline V lookup: CDR1 DFQATT, CDR2 SNEGSKA (reference sequence). CDR3 residues: CSARASTVFNEQDF. CDR3 in DNA: TGCAGTGCCAGAGCCTCGACAGTATTCAACGAGCAGGACTTC.

This chain uses TRBV19 with TRBJ2-3; 8 bases are shared with TRBD2. This CDR3 is built from 15 residues. The V gene's germline CDR1 is LNHDA and CDR2 SQIVND (reference sequence). Written as DNA, the CDR3 is TGTGGCATTAGTATAACGGGGGGGCCAGGAGATACGCAGTATTTT. This encodes CGISITGGPGDTQYF.

This clonotype was detected only once. One end of the junction fails to match germline, which may point to a read error. This sequence joins TRBV11-2 and TRBJ1-5; no reliable D call. This CDR3 region has 13 residues. Germline CDR1 reads SGHAT; CDR2 reads FQNNGV. CDR3 nucleotides: TGTGGCAGCAGCGAAGACACGAATCAACCCCAGCATTTT. Protein: CGSSEDTNQPQHF. Full variable domain (remainder filled in from reference TRBV11-2 and TRBJ1-5): EAGVAQSPRYKIIEKRQSVAFWCNPISGHATLYWYQQILGQGPKLLIQFQNNGVVDDSQLPKDRFSAERLKGVDSTLKIQPAKLEDSAVYLCGSSEDTNQPQHFGDGTRLSIL.

As for this clonotype: Lacking the conserved final phenylalanine or tryptophan, this CDR3 likely reflects a read error. This rearrangement joins TRBV6-6 to TRBJ2-2; no reliable D call. V was shortened by 0 bases and J by 10 bases, with 18 bases between the two germline ends. This CDR3 region has 16 residues. Germline V gene sequence: CDR1 MNHNY, CDR2 SVGAGI (reference sequence). The CDR3 DNA is TGTGCCAGCAGTTACTCTGGACCAGCGAACATCGTGGAGCTGTTTGTT. Encoded protein: CASSYSGPANIVELFV.

With respect to this clonotype: At one end the junction does not follow the germline gene, possibly because of a read error. The rearrangement uses TRBV28 and TRBJ2-7; D gene uncertain. The CDR3 contains 11 residues. Germline CDR1 and CDR2: MDHEN and SYDVKM. The DNA for the CDR3 is TGTGCCAACAGTTTCTCGCTCGTGCAGTACTTC. As protein: CANSFSLVQYF.

Points on this clonotype: An end of the junction differs from the germline gene, which may be a read error. The chain combines TRBV6-2 or TRBV6-3 with TRBJ2-3; D gene uncertain. From germline, CDR1 is MNHEY and CDR2 SVGEGT. This CDR3 comprises 17 residues. The CDR3 DNA sequence: TGTGCCAGCAGCGACCCCAGGCGGATGGCGGTCGTTGATAGGCAGTATTTT. This encodes CASSDPRRMAVVDRQYF.